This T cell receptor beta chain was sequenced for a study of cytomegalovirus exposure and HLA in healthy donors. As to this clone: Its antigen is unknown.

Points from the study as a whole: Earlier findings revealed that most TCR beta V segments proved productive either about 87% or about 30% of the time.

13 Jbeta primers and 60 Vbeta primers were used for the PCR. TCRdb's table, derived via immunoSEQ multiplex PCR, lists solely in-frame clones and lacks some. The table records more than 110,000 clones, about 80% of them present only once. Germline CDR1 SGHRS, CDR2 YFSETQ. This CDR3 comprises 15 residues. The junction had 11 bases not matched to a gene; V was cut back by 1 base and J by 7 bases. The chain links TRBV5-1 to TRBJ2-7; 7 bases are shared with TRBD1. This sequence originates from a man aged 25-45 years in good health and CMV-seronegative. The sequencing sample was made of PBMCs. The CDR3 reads CASSLIEQGRVEQYF. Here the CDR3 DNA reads TGCGCCAGCAGCTTGATAGAACAGGGGCGGGTGGAGCAGTACTTC.